The clone carrying this T cell receptor (beta chain) was seen only a few times. Its antigen is undetermined. It was RNA transcripts that yielded the amplified TCR beta CDR3 regions. In the first-round RT-PCR of the TCR CDR3, the HTBI primer set was used. Each CDR3 protein is one row after TCRdb ran MiXCR on the multiplex PCR reads. The table shows nearly 110,000 distinct CDR3 sequences, with roughly 15% occurring only once. For Graves' hyperthyroidism to be stable, ophthalmopathy could not progress within 18 months. Any patient presenting with uncontrolled infection, other autoimmune disease, pregnancy or lactation was left out. An approximately 10 ml volume of fresh peripheral blood provided the PBMCs. The data originate from a study of T cells in Graves' hyperthyroidism and ophthalmopathy. Whole-study findings and limits: Ophthalmopathy stood apart from stable hyperthyroidism in a 13 V-J model.

Germline-derived CDR1 and CDR2 are MDHEN and SYDVKM. V dropped 6 bases and J dropped 6; count of bases not matched to a gene: 11. This CDR3 has 15 amino acids. The clonotype originates from a woman aged 45-65 years with Graves' hyperthyroidism. Sample: blood. V usage is TRBV28 and J usage is TRBJ2-3, with TRBD2 matching over 8 bases. The CDR3, as DNA: TGTGCCAGCAGCCCTTTAAGCGGGAGCGGCGATACGCAGTATTTT. This sequence encodes CASSPLSGSGDTQYF.